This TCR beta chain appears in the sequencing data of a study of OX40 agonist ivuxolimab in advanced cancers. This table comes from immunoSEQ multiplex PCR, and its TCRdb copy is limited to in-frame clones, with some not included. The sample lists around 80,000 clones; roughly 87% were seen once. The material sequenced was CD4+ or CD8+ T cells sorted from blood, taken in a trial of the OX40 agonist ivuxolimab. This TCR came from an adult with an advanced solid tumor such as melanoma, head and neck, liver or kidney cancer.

CDR3 nucleotides: TGTGCCAGCAGCTTGTTTGGCCAGGGTGGAAACACCATATATTTT. Its translation: CASSLFGQGGNTIYF. The gene calls are TRBV5-4 and TRBJ1-3, with D perhaps matching TRBD1 (5 bases). Trimming took 1 base from V and 3 from J, leaving 11 bases between them. The germline V gene encodes CDR1 SGHNT and CDR2 YYREEE (reference sequence). The CDR3 loop spans 15 amino acids.